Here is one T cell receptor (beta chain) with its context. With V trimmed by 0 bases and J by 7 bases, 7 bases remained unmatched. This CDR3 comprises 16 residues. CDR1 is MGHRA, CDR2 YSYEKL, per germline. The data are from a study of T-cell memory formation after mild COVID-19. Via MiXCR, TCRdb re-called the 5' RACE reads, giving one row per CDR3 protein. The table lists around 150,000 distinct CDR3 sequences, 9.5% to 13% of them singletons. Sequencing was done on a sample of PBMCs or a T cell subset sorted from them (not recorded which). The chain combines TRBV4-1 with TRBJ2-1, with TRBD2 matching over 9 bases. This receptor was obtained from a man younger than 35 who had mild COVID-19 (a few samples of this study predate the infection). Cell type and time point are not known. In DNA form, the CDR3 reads TGCGCCAGCAGCCAAGATGGCGGGGGGGTCACGAATGAGCAGTTCTTC. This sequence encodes CASSQDGGGVTNEQFF.